This is a list of T cell receptor beta chains from one sample in a study of circulating and synovial CD4+ cells in juvenile arthritis. Sequencing used immunoSEQ multiplex PCR; TCRdb keeps in-frame clones, though not all of them. In the table there are tens of thousands of clones, about 94% of which are singletons. Specimen: CD4+ T cells from blood. The receptors were sampled from a human donor with juvenile idiopathic arthritis. Both conserved end residues are part of each CDR3. The order of the fields is CDR3 protein, CDR3 DNA, V gene, clone size, D gene, J gene, CDR3 length. A D gene is named only where the DNA matches it firmly. Rows may omit the clone size; those that give it use once, few, many or a size class.

CASSLKTGKVSYGYTF	TGTGCCAGCAGTCTAAAAACAGGGAAAGTATCCTATGGCTACACCTTC	TRBV27	.	.	TRBJ1-2	16
CASSPGTGLWYEQYF	TGCGCCAGCAGCCCCGGGACAGGGTTATGGTACGAGCAGTACTTC	TRBV5-1	.	TRBD1	TRBJ2-7	15
CASSLARGYTGELFF	TGTGCCAGCAGCTTAGCCCGGGGGTACACCGGGGAGCTGTTTTTT	TRBV11-2	.	.	TRBJ2-2	15
CASSGVAGSYTEAFF	TGTGCCAGCAGCGGAGTGGCAGGGTCTTACACTGAAGCTTTCTTT	TRBV5-4	.	.	TRBJ1-1	15
CASSLGLAFSYEQYF	TGTGCCAGCAGCCTGGGACTAGCGTTTTCCTACGAGCAGTACTTC	TRBV4-2	.	TRBD2	TRBJ2-7	15
CASSQVGPTNEKLFF	TGCGCCAGCAGCCAAGTTGGGCCAACTAATGAAAAACTGTTTTTT	TRBV4-3	.	.	TRBJ1-4	15
CASSAPGQSSEQYF	TGTGCCAGCAGCGCACCGGGACAGTCTAGCGAGCAGTACTTC	TRBV9	.	TRBD1	TRBJ2-7	14
CASSPRTGYTGELFF	TGTGCCAGCTCACCAAGAACAGGGTACACCGGGGAGCTGTTTTTT	TRBV18	.	.	TRBJ2-2	15
CASSLTGVGSGYTF	TGTGCCAGCAGCTTAACAGGGGTGGGTTCAGGCTACACCTTC	TRBV11-3	.	TRBD1	TRBJ1-2	14
CASSERGDRGLVSPLHF	TGTGCCAGCAGTGAAAGGGGGGACAGGGGGCTAGTGTCCCCCCTCCACTTT	TRBV6-1	.	TRBD1	TRBJ1-6	17
CASSQVGREGNEQYF	TGCGCCAGCAGCCAAGTCGGGCGGGAAGGCAACGAGCAGTACTTC	TRBV4-3	.	.	TRBJ2-7	15
CASSIAPDRANYGYTF	TGTGCCAGTAGTATAGCCCCGGACAGAGCTAACTATGGCTACACCTTC	TRBV19	.	.	TRBJ1-2	16
CAREGQGNTEAFF	TGTGCCAGGGAGGGACAGGGAAACACTGAAGCTTTCTTT	TRBV5-3	.	TRBD1	TRBJ1-1	13
CASSFRVGPGTGNSPLHF	TGTGCCAGCAGCTTCAGAGTGGGGCCCGGGACAGGGAATTCACCCCTCCACTTT	TRBV7-2	.	TRBD1	TRBJ1-6	18
CASTEWEEQYF	TGTGCCAGCACAGAATGGGAGGAGCAGTACTTC	TRBV25-1	once	.	TRBJ2-7	11
CAIKPDTDTQYF	TGTGCCATCAAGCCCGACACAGATACGCAGTATTTT	TRBV10-3	.	.	TRBJ2-3	12
CASSPSLGLAGGPRETQYF	TGTGCCAGCAGCCCATCTTTGGGACTAGCGGGGGGGCCCCGAGAGACCCAGTACTTC	TRBV11-2	.	TRBD2	TRBJ2-5	19
CASSLLGGQANTEAFF	TGTGCCAGCAGCTTACTCGGTGGACAAGCGAACACTGAAGCTTTCTTT	TRBV7-9	.	.	TRBJ1-1	16
CASTGGPHSPLHF	TGTGCCAGCACCGGGGGGCCGCATTCCCCCCTCCACTTT	TRBV2	.	.	TRBJ1-6	13
CASVNQGQTNQPQHF	TGTGCCAGTGTAAATCAGGGACAGACCAATCAGCCCCAGCATTTT	TRBV19	few	TRBD1	TRBJ1-5	15
CASSPSQTSSYNSPLHF	TGTGCCAGCTCACCCTCCCAAACTAGCTCCTATAATTCACCCCTCCACTTT	TRBV18	.	.	TRBJ1-6	17
CATSPDLLNTEAFF	TGTGCCACCAGCCCAGACTTATTGAACACTGAAGCTTTCTTT	TRBV15	.	.	TRBJ1-1	14
CASSLTAGRGVANTEAFF	TGTGCCAGCAGCTTAACGGCAGGGAGGGGAGTAGCGAACACTGAAGCTTTCTTT	TRBV7-3	.	.	TRBJ1-1	18
CASSWGQTQLTNNSPLHF	TGTGCCAGCAGCTGGGGACAGACACAACTTACTAATAATTCCCCCCTCCACTTT	TRBV5-4	.	TRBD1	TRBJ1-6	18
CSVDGGTDTQYF	TGCAGCGTCGACGGGGGCACAGATACGCAGTATTTT	TRBV29-1	.	.	TRBJ2-3	12
CASSLDRVNSPLHF	TGTGCCAGCAGCTTGGACAGAGTGAATTCACCCCTCCACTTT	TRBV5-6	.	.	TRBJ1-6	14
CASTPGQGGTEAFF	TGTGCCAGCACACCCGGACAGGGAGGCACTGAAGCTTTCTTT	TRBV27	once	TRBD1	TRBJ1-1	14
CASRVTGNYNSPLHF	TGCGCCAGCAGGGTAACCGGGAACTATAATTCACCCCTCCACTTT	TRBV5-1	.	.	TRBJ1-6	15